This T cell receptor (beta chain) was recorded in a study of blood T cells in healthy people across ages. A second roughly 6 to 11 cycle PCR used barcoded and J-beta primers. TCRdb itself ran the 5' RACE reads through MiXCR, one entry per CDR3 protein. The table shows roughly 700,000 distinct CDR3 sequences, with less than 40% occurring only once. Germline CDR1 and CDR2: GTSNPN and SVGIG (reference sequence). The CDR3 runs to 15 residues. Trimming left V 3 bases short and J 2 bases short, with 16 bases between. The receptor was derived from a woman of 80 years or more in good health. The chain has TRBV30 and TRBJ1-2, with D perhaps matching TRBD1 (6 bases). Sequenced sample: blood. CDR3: CAWRGDRDTNYGYTF. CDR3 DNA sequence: TGTGCCTGGAGGGGAGACCGGGACACCAACTATGGCTACACCTTC.